The 10 T cell receptor beta chains below come from one sample, sequenced in a study of cytotoxic CD8 clonotypes in ibrutinib-treated CLL. Libraries were prepared by immunoSEQ multiplex PCR; TCRdb keeps only in-frame clonotypes and omits some of them. Among about 97,000 clones listed, approximately 78% were seen once. Sample: PBMCs, taken after 12 months of ibrutinib treatment. The receptor source for this set is a human donor with chronic lymphocytic leukemia.

The chain uses TRBV5-1 and TRBJ1-2; D is unclear. The CDR3 is made up of 13 amino acids. Trimming stripped 0 bases from V and 4 bases from J, with 7 bases between. Germline assignment: CDR1 SGHRS and CDR2 YFSETQ. The CDR3 DNA sequence: TGCGCCAGCAGCTTGGACCAGACCTATGGCTACACCTTC. Translating gives CASSLDQTYGYTF.

The chain links TRBV7-9 to TRBJ1-2; D is possibly TRBD1 (5 bases). Germline lookup yields CDR1 SEHNR and CDR2 FQNEAQ (reference sequence). The CDR3 spans 13 residues. V shed 3 bases and J shed 8 bases, with 13 bases lying between them. The CDR3 loop is CASSFGGSFGYTF. The CDR3 DNA reads TGTGCCAGCAGCTTTGGGGGATCGTTCGGCTACACCTTC.

Turning to this clone: Other nucleotide sequences in the sample specify the same CDR3. The chain joins TRBV30 to TRBJ2-7; D is possibly TRBD1 (6 bases). The CDR3 contains 13 residues. V was shortened by 2 bases and J by 0 bases, with 8 bases between the two germline ends. Looked up from germline, CDR1 is GTSNPN and CDR2 is SVGIG (reference sequence). The CDR3 DNA is TGTGCCTGGAGTAAGGACAGCTCCTACGAGCAGTACTTC. It specifies CAWSKDSSYEQYF.

This clone was counted a few times. Within the sample, other DNA sequences also encode this same CDR3. The chain couples TRBV5-1 to TRBJ2-5; 8 positions agree with TRBD2. The V gene's germline CDR1 is SGHRS and CDR2 YFSETQ. After removal of 0 bases from V and 7 bases from J, the junction contained 5 bases not matched to a gene. The length of the CDR3 is 14 residues. The CDR3 region is CASSLDAGGGTQYF. The CDR3 DNA reads as TGCGCCAGCAGCTTGGATGCGGGAGGCGGGACCCAGTACTTC.

The chain uses TRBV7-2 and TRBJ2-1; 12 bases are shared with TRBD2. V shed 5 bases and J 0 bases; nucleotides not matched to a gene: 11. Germline V gene lookup returns CDR1 SGHTA and CDR2 FQGNSA. This CDR3 spans 19 amino acids. CDR3 nucleotide sequence: TGTGCCAGCAGCCTCGCCACTAGCGGGGGGCTTGGCTCCTACAATGAGCAGTTCTTC. Protein: CASSLATSGGLGSYNEQFF. Full variable domain (outside the CDR3, taken from reference TRBV7-2 and TRBJ2-1): GAGVSQSPSNKVTEKGKDVELRCDPISGHTALYWYRQSLGQGLEFLIYFQGNSAPDKSGLPSDRFSAERTGGSVSTLTIQRTQQEDSAVYLCASSLATSGGLGSYNEQFFGPGTRLTVL.

The chain joins TRBV18 to TRBJ2-7; 7 bases line up with TRBD1. The CDR3 has 16 amino acids. The ends lost 3 bases at V and 2 bases at J; junction bases unmatched: 10. Germline CDR1 and CDR2: KGHSH and LQKENI. CDR3 sequence reads: CASSPRVQGVPYEQYF. The DNA for the CDR3 is TGTGCCAGCTCACCGAGGGTGCAGGGGGTCCCCTACGAGCAGTACTTC.

V is TRBV7-2 and J is TRBJ2-3; D might be TRBD2 (5 bases). V lost 4 bases and J lost 3, with 5 bases in between. The CDR3 contains 12 residues. Per the germline V gene, CDR1 is SGHTA and CDR2 is FQGNSA. The CDR3 coding sequence is TGTGCCAGCAGCTCGGGAACAGATACGCAGTATTTT. This gives the protein CASSSGTDTQYF.

This clone was seen just once. V gene TRBV12-5 combines with J gene TRBJ2-2; D ambiguous. CDR1 and CDR2 (germline): LGHNT, FRNRAP. Between the trimmed V and J ends, which lost 0 bases and 4 bases, there was a span of 9 bases. The CDR3 extends over 15 amino acids. The CDR3 region is CASGLVDGATGELFF. In nucleotides, the CDR3 is TGTGCTAGTGGTTTGGTTGATGGCGCCACCGGGGAGCTGTTTTTT.

This clone appeared a single time. V and J are TRBV7-8 and TRBJ1-3; D is unclear. CDR3 length: 15 amino acids. Germline V gene sequence: CDR1 SGHVS, CDR2 FQNEAQ. Trimming removed 3 bases from V and 0 bases from J, with 9 bases in between. This CDR3 reads CASSLSSGSGNTIYF. The CDR3, as DNA: TGTGCCAGCAGCTTGTCTTCGGGCTCTGGAAACACCATATATTTT. Combining the CDR3 with reference TRBV7-8 and TRBJ1-3 gives the whole variable domain GAGVSQSPRYKVAKRGQDVALRCDPISGHVSLFWYQQALGQGPEFLTYFQNEAQLDKSGLPSDRFFAERPEGSVSTLKIQRTQQEDSAVYLCASSLSSGSGNTIYFGEGSWLTVV.

The CDR3 sequence is CASSLGAPGGQQPQHF. The DNA for the CDR3 is TGTGCCAGCAGCTTGGGGGCCCCTGGGGGGCAGCAGCCCCAGCATTTT. This chain uses TRBV5-6 with TRBJ1-5; tentatively, D is TRBD1 (6 bases). Trimming took 0 bases from V and 7 from J, leaving 17 bases between them. Germline-derived CDR1 and CDR2 are SGHDT and YYEEEE. The CDR3 runs 16 residues.